This TCR beta chain was found in a study of T cells in Graves' hyperthyroidism and ophthalmopathy. Researchers amplified the TCR beta CDR3 regions from RNA transcripts. Carried out on the TCR CDR3, a first-round RT-PCR used the HTBI primer set. MiXCR was run by TCRdb on the multiplex PCR reads, yielding one entry per CDR3 protein. This sample has around 350,000 distinct CDR3 sequences, with about 16% found just once. Only a few counts were recorded for this clonotype. Each diagnosis drew on symptoms, thyroxine, TRAb, thyroid ultrasound and orbital computed tomography findings. The sequenced sample was blood. The clonotype originates from a woman aged 55-69 years with Graves' ophthalmopathy.

As DNA, the CDR3 is TGCAGTGCTAGAGGGAGGGTTGGCCGCGGGGGCAATCAGCCCCAGCATTTT. It specifies CSARGRVGRGGNQPQHF. This sequence joins TRBV20-1 and TRBJ1-5; D call uncertain. Germline V gene lookup returns CDR1 DFQATT and CDR2 SNEGSKA (reference sequence). Trimming stripped 1 base from V and 2 bases from J, with 18 bases between. This CDR3 comprises 17 residues.